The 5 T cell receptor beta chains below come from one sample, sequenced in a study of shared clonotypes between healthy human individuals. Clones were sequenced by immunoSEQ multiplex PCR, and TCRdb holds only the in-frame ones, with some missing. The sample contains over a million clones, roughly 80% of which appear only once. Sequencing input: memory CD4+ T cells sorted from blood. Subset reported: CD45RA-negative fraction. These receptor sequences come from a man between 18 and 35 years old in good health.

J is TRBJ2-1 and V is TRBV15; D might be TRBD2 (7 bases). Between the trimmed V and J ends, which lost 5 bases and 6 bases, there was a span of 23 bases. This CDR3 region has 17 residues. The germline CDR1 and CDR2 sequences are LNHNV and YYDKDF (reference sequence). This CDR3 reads CATSWSQSGTRANEQFF. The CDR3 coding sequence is TGTGCCACCAGCTGGAGCCAAAGCGGGACAAGGGCCAATGAGCAGTTCTTC.

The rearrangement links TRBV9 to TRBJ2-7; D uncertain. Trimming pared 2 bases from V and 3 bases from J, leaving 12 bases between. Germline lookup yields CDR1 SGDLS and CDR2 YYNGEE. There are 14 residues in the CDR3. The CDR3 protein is CASSVSNAIYEQYF. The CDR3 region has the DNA TGTGCCAGCAGCGTGAGTAACGCTATCTACGAGCAGTACTTC.

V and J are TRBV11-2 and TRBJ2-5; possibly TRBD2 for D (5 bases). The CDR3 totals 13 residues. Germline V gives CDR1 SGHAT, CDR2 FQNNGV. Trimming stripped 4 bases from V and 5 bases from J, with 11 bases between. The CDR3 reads CASSSGIGETQYF. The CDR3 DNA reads TGTGCCAGCAGCTCCGGGATCGGGGAGACCCAGTACTTC.

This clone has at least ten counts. This CDR3 is CASSPVRGADTQYF. As DNA, the CDR3 is TGTGCCAGCTCACCGGTTAGAGGGGCAGATACGCAGTATTTT. The chain couples TRBV18 to TRBJ2-3; possibly TRBD1 or TRBD2 for D (5 bases each). The V gene lost 3 bases and the J gene lost 4 bases, with 11 bases spanning the gap. This CDR3 is built from 14 residues. CDR1 and CDR2 from the germline V gene are KGHSH and LQKENI.

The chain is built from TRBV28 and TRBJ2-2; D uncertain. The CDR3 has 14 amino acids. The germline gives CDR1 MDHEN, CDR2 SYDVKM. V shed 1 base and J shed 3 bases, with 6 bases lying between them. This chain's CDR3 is CASSLSGYTGELFF. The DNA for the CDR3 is TGTGCCAGCAGTTTATCAGGTTACACCGGGGAGCTGTTTTTT. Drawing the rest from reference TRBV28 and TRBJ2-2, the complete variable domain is DVKVTQSSRYLVKRTGEKVFLECVQDMDHENMFWYRQDPGLGLRLIYFSYDVKMKEKGDIPEGYSVSREKKERFSLILESASTNQTSMYLCASSLSGYTGELFFGEGSRLTVL.